The 29 T cell receptor beta chains given below trace back to one sample, sequenced in a study of cytomegalovirus exposure and HLA in healthy donors. PCR involved 60 Vbeta and 13 Jbeta primers. Some clones are missing from TCRdb's copy, which holds only in-frame ones; the method was immunoSEQ multiplex PCR. The repertoire has some 270,000 clones, approximately 80% of them found once; the top ten carry about 0.3%. Sequenced sample: PBMCs. The receptors come from a girl aged 2 to 9 in good health and CMV-seronegative.

V gene TRBV5-1 combines with J gene TRBJ2-3, with TRBD2 identical over 13 bases. The CDR3 has 17 amino acids. V was pared by 4 bases and J by 2 bases, with 7 bases of the junction left unmatched. CDR1 is SGHRS, CDR2 YFSETQ, per germline. The CDR3 region is CASSRTSGGSPTDTQYF. DNA of the CDR3: TGCGCCAGCAGCCGGACTAGCGGGGGTTCCCCCACAGATACGCAGTATTTT.

The chain has TRBV14 and TRBJ2-2; 7 nucleotides match TRBD1. The CDR3 totals 15 residues. J was trimmed by 3 bases and V by 4 bases; bases with no gene match: 5. Germline V CDR1 and CDR2: SGHDN, FVKESK. The CDR3: CASSLWDSYTGELFF. CDR3 nucleotides: TGTGCCAGCAGCCTATGGGACAGTTACACCGGGGAGCTGTTTTTT. Supplemented by reference TRBV14 and TRBJ2-2, the full variable domain reads EAGVTQFPSHSVIEKGQTVTLRCDPISGHDNLYWYRRVMGKEIKFLLHFVKESKQDESGMPNNRFLAERTGGTYSTLKVQPAELEDSGVYFCASSLWDSYTGELFFGEGSRLTVL.

The V and J genes are TRBV5-6 and TRBJ2-7; D remains ambiguous. Trimming removed 2 bases from V and 3 bases from J, with 12 bases in between. The CDR3 spans 14 residues. CDR1 is SGHDT and CDR2 is YYEEEE in the germline V gene. This chain's CDR3 is CASSFQATFYEQYF. CDR3 nucleotide sequence: TGTGCCAGCAGCTTTCAGGCGACCTTCTACGAGCAGTACTTC. The whole variable domain, remainder taken from reference TRBV5-6 and TRBJ2-7, is DAGVTQSPTHLIKTRGQQVTLRCSPKSGHDTVSWYQQALGQGPQFIFQYYEEEERQRGNFPDRFSGHQFPNYSSELNVNALLLGDSALYLCASSFQATFYEQYFGPGTRLTVT.

V is TRBV19 and J is TRBJ1-4; TRBD1 might be the D (5 bases). V lost 5 bases and J 0 bases, leaving 13 bases between the germline ends. Germline V CDR1 and CDR2: LNHDA, SQIVND (reference sequence). This CDR3 spans 16 amino acids. This chain's CDR3 is CASSGADAATNEKLFF. The CDR3 region has the DNA TGTGCCAGTAGTGGGGCGGACGCCGCAACTAATGAAAAACTGTTTTTT.

This chain links TRBV12-5 with TRBJ2-2, with 7 bases fitting TRBD1. The germline V gene encodes CDR1 LGHNT and CDR2 FRNRAP. The trim removed 3 bases at V and 2 bases at J, leaving 3 bases unmatched. The CDR3 totals 15 residues. CDR3 region: CASGFRDSNTGELFF. The CDR3, as DNA: TGTGCTAGTGGTTTTCGGGACAGTAACACCGGGGAGCTGTTTTTT. The variable domain in full, with the rest retrieved from reference TRBV12-5 and TRBJ2-2, is DARVTQTPRHKVTEMGQEVTMRCQPILGHNTVFWYRQTMMQGLELLAYFRNRAPLDDSGMPKDRFSAEMPDATLATLKIQPSEPRDSAVYFCASGFRDSNTGELFFGEGSRLTVL.

This chain links TRBV10-3 with TRBJ2-1; 13 nucleotides line up with TRBD2. Losses at the gene ends were 4 bases for V and 0 bases for J; bases not matched to a gene: 9. Looked up from germline, CDR1 is ENHRY and CDR2 is SYGVKD. There are 19 residues in the CDR3. In nucleotides, the CDR3 is TGTGCCATCAGTGCATACGGGACTAGCGGGATGAGCTCCTACAATGAGCAGTTCTTC. It yields the protein CAISAYGTSGMSSYNEQFF.

The chain couples TRBV13 to TRBJ2-2, with a possible D match to TRBD1 (5 bases). Germline V gene lookup returns CDR1 PRHDT and CDR2 FYEKMQ (reference sequence). This CDR3 has 14 residues. V lost 4 bases and J lost 1, with 7 bases in between. CDR3 DNA sequence: TGTGCCAGCAGCTCCGACAGGAACACCGGGGAGCTGTTTTTT. Translated, it gives CASSSDRNTGELFF. The full variable domain, with the rest looked up from reference TRBV13 and TRBJ2-2, is AAGVIQSPRHLIKEKRETATLKCYPIPRHDTVYWYQQGPGQDPQFLISFYEKMQSDKGSIPDRFSAQQFSDYHSELNMSSLELGDSALYFCASSSDRNTGELFFGEGSRLTVL.

The genes are TRBV6-6 and TRBJ2-3; TRBD1 matches 10 bases. The CDR3 contains 15 residues. Germline V gene lookup returns CDR1 MNHNY and CDR2 SVGAGI (reference sequence). The junction had 3 bases not matched to a gene; V was cut back by 6 bases and J by 0 bases. CDR3: CASSGTGVSTDTQYF. CDR3 nucleotide sequence: TGTGCCAGCAGCGGGACAGGGGTTAGCACAGATACGCAGTATTTT.

This clone was counted between two and nine times. The chain carries TRBV29-1 and TRBJ1-2; the D gene is possibly TRBD1 (5 bases). From germline, CDR1 is SQVTM and CDR2 ANQGSEA. The CDR3 covers 13 residues. Trimming shortened V by 7 bases and J by 7 bases, and 19 bases separated the two germline ends. As DNA, the CDR3 is TGCAGCGCCCGCCCCGGAGGGGATAGTGGCTACACCTTC. This gives the protein CSARPGGDSGYTF.

This clone was detected only once. The chain is built from TRBV10-3 and TRBJ1-5, with D possibly TRBD1 on 5 matching bases. CDR3 length equals 13 residues. V was cut by 10 bases and J by 4 bases, with 14 bases left in between. Germline CDR1 reads ENHRY; CDR2 reads SYGVKD. CDR3 nucleotide sequence: TGTGCCAGCGGACCCGACAGAAATCAGCCCCAGCATTTT. Its translation: CASGPDRNQPQHF.

V usage is TRBV6-6 and J usage is TRBJ2-7, with D possibly being TRBD2 (6 bases). Germline values: CDR1 MNHNY, CDR2 SVGAGI (reference sequence). CDR3 length equals 14 residues. The V gene lost 7 bases and the J gene lost 3 bases, with 16 bases spanning the gap. In DNA, the CDR3 is TGTGCCAGCACGATCGGGAGTCGGGGCTACGAGCAGTACTTC. Translation gives CASTIGSRGYEQYF.

The chain carries TRBV19 and TRBJ2-1, with 10 bases identical to TRBD1. CDR1 LNHDA and CDR2 SQIVND come from the germline V gene (reference sequence). This CDR3 contains 14 residues. Unmatched junction bases numbered 5, after V lost 8 bases and J lost 4 bases. Here the CDR3 reads CASRQGAIYNEQFF. CDR3 DNA sequence: TGTGCCAGTCGACAGGGGGCGATTTACAATGAGCAGTTCTTC.

This clone appeared once. The chain couples TRBV5-1 to TRBJ2-5; 7 bases fit TRBD1. Germline V gene data show CDR1 as SGHRS and CDR2 as YFSETQ. The CDR3 covers 16 residues. Losses at the gene ends were 2 bases for V and 2 bases for J; bases not matched to a gene: 9. The CDR3 here is CASSLTGARDQETQYF. The CDR3 region has the DNA TGCGCCAGCAGCTTAACAGGGGCGAGGGATCAAGAGACCCAGTACTTC.

The chain joins TRBV11-3 to TRBJ2-1, with TRBD2 identical over 10 bases. The CDR3 has 16 residues. Germline loops: CDR1 SGHNT, CDR2 YENEEA. Trimming took 5 bases from V and 2 from J; bases not matched to a gene: 6. CDR3 protein: CASSPASGGAYNEQFF. The CDR3 DNA reads as TGTGCCAGCAGCCCGGCCAGCGGGGGGGCCTACAATGAGCAGTTCTTC.

This chain joins TRBV19 and TRBJ1-1; TRBD1 agrees at 8 bases. J lost 0 bases, V lost 10 bases, and 10 bases had no gene match. Germline CDR1 LNHDA, CDR2 SQIVND (reference sequence). The CDR3 consists of 15 residues. This chain's CDR3 is CATLPRTGLNTEAFF. CDR3 coding DNA: TGTGCCACCCTCCCCCGGACAGGGTTGAACACTGAAGCTTTCTTT. The entire variable domain, with the rest obtained from reference TRBV19 and TRBJ1-1, is as follows: DGGITQSPKYLFRKEGQNVTLSCEQNLNHDAMYWYRQDPGQGLRLIYYSQIVNDFQKGDIAEGYSVSREKKESFPLTVTSAQKNPTAFYLCATLPRTGLNTEAFFGQGTRLTVV.

The chain joins TRBV7-8 to TRBJ2-3; D may be TRBD1 (6 bases). Germline loops: CDR1 SGHVS, CDR2 FQNEAQ. CDR3 length: 14 amino acids. V lost 5 bases and J 5 bases, leaving 14 bases between the germline ends. The CDR3 bases are TGTGCCAGCAGCACTCGAGGACAGATAGATACGCAGTATTTT. It translates to CASSTRGQIDTQYF.

This clone was seen only a few times. The chain combines TRBV13 with TRBJ1-1; D is possibly TRBD1 (5 bases). Germline lookup yields CDR1 PRHDT and CDR2 FYEKMQ (reference sequence). Trimming took 1 base from V and 3 from J, leaving 18 bases between them. This CDR3 comprises 17 residues. Here the CDR3 DNA reads TGTGCCAGCAGCTTAGTTGGGGGGGTAAGGTTAGACACTGAAGCTTTCTTT. Amino acids: CASSLVGGVRLDTEAFF.

The rearrangement joins TRBV11-2 to TRBJ1-2, with D possibly TRBD1 on 5 matching bases. This CDR3 region has 16 residues. The germline V gene has CDR1 SGHAT and CDR2 FQNNGV. Trimming stripped 2 bases from V and 4 bases from J, with 17 bases between. The CDR3 DNA follows: TGTGCCAGCAGCTTAAGGGGTCGGAGTTGGGGCTATGGCTACACCTTC. It is translated as CASSLRGRSWGYGYTF.

V and J are TRBV7-9 and TRBJ2-1; D gene unclear. Trimming stripped 1 base from V and 8 bases from J, with 12 bases between. The CDR3 runs to 14 residues. Germline V lookup: CDR1 SEHNR, CDR2 FQNEAQ (reference sequence). CDR3 region: CASSLVQVVDEQFF. In DNA form, the CDR3 reads TGTGCCAGCAGCTTAGTGCAGGTAGTAGATGAGCAGTTCTTC.

The chain combines TRBV6-1 with TRBJ1-5; the D gene is possibly TRBD1 (5 bases). From germline, CDR1 is MNHNS and CDR2 SASEGT. This CDR3 region has 14 residues. The V gene lost 10 bases and the J gene lost 6 bases, with 19 bases spanning the gap. The CDR3 nucleotides read TGTGCCACCGCGATCAGGGTAAGGGGTCAGCCCCAGCATTTT. Its translation: CATAIRVRGQPQHF.

The V call is TRBV30, the J call TRBJ1-1, with TRBD1 identical over 7 bases. Germline CDR1 reads GTSNPN; CDR2 reads SVGIG (reference sequence). The CDR3 sequence is 14 residues long. Germline trimming cut 1 base from V and 5 bases from J; bases unmatched to any gene: 7. The chain's CDR3 is CAWSDTGVGTEAFF. DNA for the CDR3: TGTGCCTGGAGTGACACAGGGGTAGGGACTGAAGCTTTCTTT.

V usage is TRBV2 and J usage is TRBJ2-1, with TRBD2 matching 9 bases. The V gene end was trimmed by 9 bases and the J gene end by 5 bases; junction bases not matched to a gene: 8. Germline V CDR1 and CDR2: SNHLY, FYNNEI. The CDR3 is 14 residues long. CDR3 DNA: TGTGCCAGTCCGACTAGCGGATACAACAATGAGCAGTTCTTC. Its protein product is CASPTSGYNNEQFF.

This clone came up once. This chain uses TRBV9 with TRBJ2-7, with 7 bases identical to TRBD1. Trimming at V came to 2 bases and at J to 3 bases, leaving 5 bases not matched to a gene. The CDR3 length is 14 residues. Looked up from germline, CDR1 is SGDLS and CDR2 is YYNGEE. DNA for the CDR3: TGTGCCAGCAGCGTGGGGACAGCCAACTACGAGCAGTACTTC. Translated: CASSVGTANYEQYF.

This chain connects TRBV5-1 to TRBJ2-1; TRBD2 agrees at 10 bases. The CDR3 has 15 residues. Per the germline V gene, CDR1 is SGHRS and CDR2 is YFSETQ. V was pared by 0 bases and J by 9 bases, with 6 bases of the junction left unmatched. CDR3 loop: CASSLAGLAGAEQFF. The CDR3 bases are TGCGCCAGCAGCTTGGCCGGGCTAGCGGGAGCTGAGCAGTTCTTC.

This clone was seen a handful of times. The chain recombines TRBV6-6 with TRBJ2-1, with TRBD2 matching over 11 bases. Germline CDR1 MNHNY, CDR2 SVGAGI (reference sequence). Trimming took 6 bases from V and 8 from J; bases not matched to a gene: 9. CDR3 length: 15 residues. The CDR3 here is CASSLAGGPFHEQFF. The CDR3 DNA sequence: TGTGCCAGCAGCTTAGCGGGAGGGCCTTTCCATGAGCAGTTCTTC.

This clone came up a few times. J is TRBJ1-2 and V is TRBV15; 7 positions match TRBD1. This CDR3 spans 15 amino acids. The germline V gene has CDR1 LNHNV and CDR2 YYDKDF (reference sequence). V lost 0 bases, J lost 4 bases, and 5 bases stayed unmatched. In DNA form, the CDR3 reads TGTGCCACCAGCAGAGAAGACAGGGTCTCCTATGGCTACACCTTC. Its translation is CATSREDRVSYGYTF.

The J gene is TRBJ2-7, the V gene TRBV27; D perhaps matches TRBD1 (6 bases). V was clipped by 5 bases and J by 1 base, with 15 bases between them. CDR3 size: 15 residues. The V gene's germline CDR1 is MNHEY and CDR2 SMNVEV (reference sequence). This CDR3 reads CASSLQLTGSYEQYF. CDR3 DNA: TGTGCCAGCAGTCTCCAGCTGACAGGATCCTACGAGCAGTACTTC.

V usage is TRBV28 and J usage is TRBJ2-7, with TRBD2 identical over 11 bases. The CDR3 sequence is 16 residues long. V lost 7 bases to trimming and J lost 4 bases; unmatched junction nucleotides: 12. From germline, CDR1 is MDHEN and CDR2 SYDVKM. For the CDR3, the DNA is TGTGCCAGCAACAATCCACTAGCGGGAGAGTTATACGAGCAGTACTTC. Translation: CASNNPLAGELYEQYF.

Only one count was recorded for this clone. This chain connects TRBV7-2 to TRBJ2-1; TRBD2 is a possible D gene (5 bases). Deletions cut 5 bases from V and 10 bases from J, with 18 bases between. CDR1 SGHTA and CDR2 FQGNSA come from the germline V gene. This CDR3 comprises 14 residues. In nucleotides, the CDR3 is TGTGCCAGCAGCGGGCCTAGCTTCCCCCGGGAGCAGTTCTTC. It encodes CASSGPSFPREQFF.